One and the same sample provided the 12 T cell receptor beta chains below, sequenced in a study of cytomegalovirus exposure and HLA in healthy donors. The PCR contained 60 Vbeta and 13 Jbeta primers. Assay: immunoSEQ multiplex PCR; the TCRdb copy retains only in-frame clones and omits some. The sample consists of 100,000 to 120,000 clones, 60% to 85% of them appearing once. The sequenced sample consisted of PBMCs. The receptors here all came from a woman aged 30 to 39 in good health and CMV-seronegative.

In regard to this clone: Germline is not matched at one junction end, which may reflect a read error. This sequence joins TRBV7-7 and TRBJ2-1; D is possibly TRBD1 (7 bases). The CDR3 extends over 15 amino acids. Germline V gene data show CDR1 as SSHAT and CDR2 as FNYEAQ (reference sequence). This CDR3 reads CASSPRQGLNNEQFF. The DNA for the CDR3 is TGTGCTAGCAGCCCACGACAGGGACTCAACAATGAGCAGTTCTTC.

This rearrangement joins TRBV28 to TRBJ1-4; 10 bases are a match to TRBD1. This CDR3 contains 19 residues. CDR1 is MDHEN and CDR2 is SYDVKM in the germline V gene. Losses at the gene ends were 3 bases for V and 5 bases for J; bases not matched to a gene: 15. The CDR3 region has the DNA TGTGCCAGCAGTTTGGGACAGGGGTTATTCAGCAGACAAAATGAAAAACTGTTTTTT. Its translation is CASSLGQGLFSRQNEKLFF. Looking up the rest from reference TRBV28 and TRBJ1-4 gives the full variable domain: DVKVTQSSRYLVKRTGEKVFLECVQDMDHENMFWYRQDPGLGLRLIYFSYDVKMKEKGDIPEGYSVSREKKERFSLILESASTNQTSMYLCASSLGQGLFSRQNEKLFFGSGTQLSVL.

This rearrangement joins TRBV6-5 to TRBJ1-4; maybe TRBD1 (5 bases). The CDR3 totals 13 residues. V shed 6 bases and J shed 7 bases, with 12 bases lying between them. Looked up from germline, CDR1 is MNHEY and CDR2 is SVGAGI. The CDR3 region is CASRGRGVEKLFF. CDR3 in DNA: TGTGCCAGCAGGGGGCGCGGGGTTGAAAAACTGTTTTTT.

The CDR3 loop is CASSVPAGNTDTQYF. The CDR3 coding sequence is TGTGCCAGCAGTGTCCCAGCGGGGAATACAGATACGCAGTATTTT. The chain links TRBV2 to TRBJ2-3; 7 bases match TRBD2. This CDR3 has 15 residues. V dropped 4 bases and J dropped 3; count of bases not matched to a gene: 7. Germline lookup yields CDR1 SNHLY and CDR2 FYNNEI.

The chain combines TRBV28 with TRBJ2-7, with TRBD2 matching over 7 bases. The J segment lost 4 bases and the V segment lost 5 bases, leaving 8 bases of the junction unmatched. Germline V gives CDR1 MDHEN, CDR2 SYDVKM. CDR3 length: 14 amino acids. The CDR3 DNA follows: TGTGCCAGCAGTGGGAACGGCGGGAGTTACGAGCAGTACTTC. Protein: CASSGNGGSYEQYF.

The chain combines TRBV7-2 with TRBJ2-7; no clear D gene. The germline V gene encodes CDR1 SGHTA and CDR2 FQGNSA. The CDR3 loop spans 14 amino acids. Trimming took off 0 bases at V and 5 bases at J, with 11 bases between the two ends. The CDR3 DNA is TGTGCCAGCAGCTTAGCGTTTACTCCAAACGAGCAGTACTTC. This encodes CASSLAFTPNEQYF.

The V gene is TRBV27, the J gene TRBJ2-5; no clear D. Germline V CDR1 and CDR2: MNHEY, SMNVEV (reference sequence). The CDR3 is made up of 13 amino acids. V was cut by 7 bases and J by 4 bases, with 13 bases left in between. CDR3 in amino acids: CASKERFRETQYF. The CDR3 DNA reads as TGTGCCAGCAAGGAGCGTTTTAGAGAGACCCAGTACTTC.

The CDR3 coding sequence is TGCGCCAGCAGCCCGCGGACTAGCGGGAGGGGAAATGAGCAGTTCTTC. This codes for CASSPRTSGRGNEQFF. V and J are TRBV4-1 and TRBJ2-1; 15 nucleotides agree with TRBD2. V lost 4 bases and J lost 7; bases outside the gene matches: 5. The CDR3 runs 16 residues. The germline CDR1 and CDR2 sequences are MGHRA and YSYEKL.

This chain connects TRBV4-3 to TRBJ2-7; 10 nucleotides line up with TRBD2. The junction had 2 bases not matched to a gene; V was cut back by 1 base and J by 2 bases. CDR1 and CDR2 (germline): LGHNA, YSLEER. The CDR3 has 15 residues. CDR3 region: CASSQVLAGAYEQYF. CDR3 coding DNA: TGCGCCAGCAGCCAAGTTCTAGCGGGAGCCTACGAGCAGTACTTC.

The gene calls are TRBV2 and TRBJ2-1, with TRBD2 matching over 10 bases. V gave up 6 bases and J gave up 6 bases; unmatched junction bases: 14. Germline assignment: CDR1 SNHLY and CDR2 FYNNEI. The CDR3 is 17 residues long. The CDR3 DNA reads TGTGCCAGCAGCGGAAGGACTAGCGGCAGTATGGCCAATGAGCAGTTCTTC. As protein: CASSGRTSGSMANEQFF.

In its sample, this clone was seen a few times. This chain uses TRBV6-6 with TRBJ2-3, with TRBD2 matching over 12 bases. The trim removed 6 bases at V and 4 bases at J, leaving 8 bases unmatched. Germline V gives CDR1 MNHNY, CDR2 SVGAGI (reference sequence). This CDR3 has 16 amino acids. CDR3 DNA: TGTGCCAGCAGCCGCAGGACTAGCGGGGTCGCAGATACGCAGTATTTT. As protein: CASSRRTSGVADTQYF.

The rearrangement joins TRBV19 to TRBJ2-2; D gene ambiguous. This CDR3 comprises 12 residues. Trimming cost V 5 bases and J 3 bases, with 4 bases left between them. CDR1 and CDR2 from the germline V gene are LNHDA and SQIVND (reference sequence). CDR3 nucleotides: TGTGCCAGTAGTTTCGACACCGGGGAGCTGTTTTTT. Translated, it gives CASSFDTGELFF.